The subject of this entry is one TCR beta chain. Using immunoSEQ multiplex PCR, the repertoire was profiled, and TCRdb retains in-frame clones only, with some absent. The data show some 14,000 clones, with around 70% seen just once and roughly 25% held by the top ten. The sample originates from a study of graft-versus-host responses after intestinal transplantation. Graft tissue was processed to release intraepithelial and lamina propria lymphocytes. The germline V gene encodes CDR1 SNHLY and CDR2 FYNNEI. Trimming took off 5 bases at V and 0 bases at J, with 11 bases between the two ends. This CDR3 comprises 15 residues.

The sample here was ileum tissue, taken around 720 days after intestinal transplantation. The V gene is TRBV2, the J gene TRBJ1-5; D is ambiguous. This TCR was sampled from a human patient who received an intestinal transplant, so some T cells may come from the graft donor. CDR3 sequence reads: CASSWGINSNQPQHF. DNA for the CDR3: TGTGCCAGCAGTTGGGGAATTAATAGCAATCAGCCCCAGCATTTT.